Below are 2 T cell receptor beta chains sequenced from a single sample in a study of T cells in women clearing cervical HPV infection. Repertoires were generated with immunoSEQ multiplex PCR, while TCRdb's copy carries only in-frame clones and drops some. Its listing shows approximately 33,000 clones. Sequencing used blood buffy coat. These TCRs come from a woman between 18 and 75 years old with a cervical HPV16 infection that either progressed to CIN3+ or cleared (not recorded which).

Comments on this clone: At one of its ends the junction is not consistent with the germline gene, which may arise from a read error. Read coverage stops 3 residues before the CDR3 terminus; the germline J gene supplies the remainder. The same CDR3 arises from other DNA sequences in this sample as well. The chain combines TRBV2 with TRBJ1-3, with D perhaps TRBD1 (6 bases). This CDR3 comprises 15 residues. Per germline, CDR1 SNHLY and CDR2 FYNNEI. The sequenced CDR3 bases are TGTGCCAGCAGTGTCCGGGACACCTCTGGAAACACG. The encoded protein is CASSVRDTSGNT. The complete CDR3 reads CASSVRDTSGNTIYF.

Notes on this clone: The CDR3 extends 3 residues past the end of the read, so its final part is completed from the germline J gene. The chain uses TRBV2 and TRBJ1-2, with D maybe TRBD1 (6 bases). Per germline, CDR1 SNHLY and CDR2 FYNNEI. The CDR3 is 15 residues long. The DNA read from the CDR3 is TGTGCCAGCAGTGGGACTAGCGGGGGCACCTACGAC. Residues: CASSGTSGGTYD. The entire CDR3 sequence reads CASSGTSGGTYDYTF.